This T cell receptor beta chain was found in a study of T cell responses to AZD1222 COVID-19 vaccine (dated by TCRdb to 2020 to 2022). Concerning the study at large: AZD1222 recipients given second doses at about 4 weeks or at about 12 weeks were pooled, since spike-specific TCR depth and breadth were not found to differ between the two schedules. A total of 233 trial participants underwent TCR sequencing, of whom about 200 received two doses of AZD1222 and 26 received two doses of the MenACWY control vaccine. Trial participants were enrolled by age into subgroups of 18-55, 56-69 and 70-plus years, and approximately 150, 30 and 60 TCR-sequenced participants, respectively, were included in these subgroups.

Reading from cysteine to phenylalanine, the CDR3 counts 13 amino acids. This entry keeps only the CDR3 DNA: 39 bases, framed from base 1. Relative to germline, V is missing 0 bases and J is missing 11 bases, with 5 bases of the junction outside any gene match. Taken from the germline V gene, the CDR1 and CDR2 loops are SGHRS and YFSETQ. The CDR3 regions of human TCRbeta chains were analyzed by immunosequencing. As for how the authors treated the data: TCRs in the repertoires were compared against a reference library of SARS-CoV-2-specific TCRs that had been generated with the MIRA antigen-specificity platform. Breadth meant the fraction of unique TCRs that were SARS-CoV-2-associated, whereas depth meant the fraction of total T cells that were SARS-CoV-2-associated. Using the MIRA data, every spike-specific TCR was mapped to the spike region that the TCR reacted to and assigned to either a CD4 or a CD8 class. Log10-transformed breadth and depth values were compared by one-way ANOVA with Sidak's multiple comparisons tests. TCRdb limited this immuneACCESS table to in-frame rearrangements with V and J called. A share of clones is missing; checked studies link under half to unresolved V genes, and the rest is unexplained. V, J and clone size are taken as reported in that table, and D and trimming were inferred from the DNA itself. For this sample the table gives around 63,000 clones, of which 65% to 90% were detected only once. The leading ten clones occupy 15% to 20% of the sample.

On this clone itself: The antigen this receptor binds is unknown. No much larger clonotype is one base removed from it; base qualities were not supplied.

The sample's time point label, decoded: baseline before first vaccination. The vaccinee samples were drawn from two UK trials, COV001 and COV002, one of which was a single-blind randomized controlled phase 2/3 trial testing AZD1222 (ChAdOx1 nCoV-19) in healthy adults. Trial participant PBMC samples were collected at day 0 and day 28 after the second dose for TCRbeta chain sequencing. Summary of the overall study and its limitations: In the small 56-69-year group, the increase in depth fell short of significance, most likely because of low power. Participants were mostly white British, with more females than males. The authors suggested clonal diversity may have been underestimated. Epitopes outside the regions mutated in the B.1.351 and B.1.1.7 variants were reportedly recognized by nearly half of the unique spike-specific TCRs. CD4 TCRs associated with the vaccine covered the entire spike protein, and the dominant responses were in regions 160-218 and 743-854. Conclusions about previously exposed vaccinees are limited, since just six or seven AZD1222 recipients were seropositive for SARS-CoV-2 at baseline. A significant rise in spike-specific TCR breadth and depth was observed after two AZD1222 doses relative to day 0 and relative to MenACWY recipients. Because no samples from the day 14 peak response were available, repertoires could be characterized only after the peak T cell response.

The chain was built from TRBV5-1 and TRBJ1-1; 9 bases in the junction line up with TRBD1. The origin of this receptor is an adult in good health. Specimen: peripheral blood, collected on day 0 of AZD1222 vaccination. Here the CDR3 is given as CASSLDTGGRAFF. Here is the DNA: TGCGCCAGCAGCTTGGATACAGGGGGCAGGGCTTTCTTT.